This T cell receptor beta chain appears in the sequencing data of a study of cytomegalovirus exposure and HLA in healthy donors (dated by TCRdb to about 2017). Study-wide context: According to a later analysis, one platform produced both the 100 to 150 validation repertoires and the approximately 670 repertoires of the first cohort. The aim of the study was to test whether cataloging public T cell receptors could identify signatures of past pathogen exposure. The study combined high-throughput TCR immunosequencing, statistical association of individual TCRs with disease status, and machine learning to predict cytomegalovirus infection status. Along with the roughly 670-subject first cohort, a separate validation cohort of approximately 110 different subjects was used.

This clone is a singleton in its sample. The clone's antigen remains unknown. No qualities accompany the bases; no much larger clone lies one base away. Preparation of the library involved the immunoSEQ multiplex PCR assay. The source study handled its data this way. A statistical classification framework was built for diagnosing cytomegalovirus status from the catalog of TCR beta chain sequences. TCRdb took over this immuneACCESS table, retaining in-frame rearrangements with V and J assigned. Such tables are incomplete; in checked studies, under half of the missing clones stem from an unresolved V gene, and the remainder is unexplained. That table supplies the V and J calls and clone size; D and trimming were determined from the DNA. The table for this sample lists some 250,000 clones; 90% of them were counted only once. Around 3.1% of the sample lies in the top ten. Donors formed part of the validation cohort, which comprised over a hundred subjects and was distinct from the first cohort of 690 or so subjects.

What the study reported, not specific to this receptor: The authors suggested that the approach could potentially be extended to other disease states and immunological phenotypes. In vitro tests confirmed that a few of the cytomegalovirus-associated TCR beta chains recognize cytomegalovirus antigens. Most TCR sequences were seen in very few donors, while some public TCRs were found in many individuals. Cytomegalovirus status was reported to be diagnosed by the classifier with high specificity and sensitivity in both the original and validation cohorts. Subsequent analysis determined that TCRs grouped into clusters in the first cohort also showed a tendency toward co-occurrence across the 120 validation repertoires, and 85% to 95% of cluster scores exceeded 0. The study listed approximately 150 TCR beta chains as associated with cytomegalovirus. A later analysis had no HLA typing for the validation cohort, so co-occurrence there was scored across all 130 or so repertoires.

Including the terminal cysteine and phenylalanine, the CDR3 comprises 13 residues. CDR3 DNA only is kept here, 39 bases in frame from base 1. CDR1 and CDR2, looked up from the germline V gene, are SGDLS and YYNGEE. V sheds 1 base and J sheds 5 bases, leaving 6 bases between their ends. This clonotype was sampled from a young woman in good health and CMV-seronegative. The sample was PBMCs. The rearranged chain carries TRBV9 and TRBJ2-2, with TRBD2 as a weak D call on 6 bases. The DNA is as follows: TGTGCCAGCAGCGTACTAGCGACCGGGGAGCTGTTTTTT. Its product reads: CASSVLATGELFF.